This entry concerns a single TCR beta chain. Its antigen is not identified. The sample belongs to a study of OX40 agonist ivuxolimab in advanced cancers. Study conclusions and caveats: Some nonresponders also had low normalized T-cell clonal expansion.

CDR3 size: 13 residues. V was clipped by 4 bases and J by 5 bases; unmatched bases: 4. Germline values: CDR1 SGHDT, CDR2 YYEEEE. The repertoire was sequenced with immunoSEQ multiplex PCR; TCRdb's copy has only in-frame clones and lacks some. The table lists fewer than 70,000 clones, around 78% of them singletons. The chain is built from TRBV5-6 and TRBJ2-3; TRBD2 matches 7 bases. Specimen: CD4+ or CD8+ T cells sorted from blood, collected in a trial of the OX40 agonist ivuxolimab. The origin of this receptor is an adult with an advanced solid tumor such as melanoma, head and neck, liver or kidney cancer. This CDR3 reads CASSRDYLDTQYF. The CDR3 DNA reads as TGTGCCAGCAGCAGGGACTATTTAGATACGCAGTATTTT.